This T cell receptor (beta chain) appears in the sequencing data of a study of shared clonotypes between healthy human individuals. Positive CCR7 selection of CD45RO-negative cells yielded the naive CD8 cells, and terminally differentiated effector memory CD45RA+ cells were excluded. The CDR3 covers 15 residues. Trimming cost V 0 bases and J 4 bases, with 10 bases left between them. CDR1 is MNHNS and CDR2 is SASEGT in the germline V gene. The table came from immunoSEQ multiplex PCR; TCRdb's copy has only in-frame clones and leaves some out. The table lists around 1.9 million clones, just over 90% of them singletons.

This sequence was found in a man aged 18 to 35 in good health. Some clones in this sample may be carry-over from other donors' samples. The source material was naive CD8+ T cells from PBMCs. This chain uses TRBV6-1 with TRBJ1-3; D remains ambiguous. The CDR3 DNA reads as TGTGCCAGCAGTGAAGCCCCGGCCTGGGGAAACACCATATATTTT. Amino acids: CASSEAPAWGNTIYF.